The rows below give T cell receptor beta chains drawn from one sample of a study of chemoradiotherapy in HPV16-positive cancers. Profiled with immunoSEQ multiplex PCR; TCRdb holds only in-frame clones, not every one. The repertoire includes approximately 8,000 clones, roughly 83% of them detected once, and around 3% sits in the top ten. The material was blood, obtained from a patient who underwent chemoradiotherapy. The source is a human donor with HPV-associated anogenital cancer. Both conserved end residues are part of each CDR3. Fields, in order: V gene, clone size, J gene, D gene, CDR3 protein, CDR3 DNA. The D gene is left open where the match is weak. Size values are once, few and many counts, or a class for expanded clones, and some rows have none.

TRBV18,.,TRBJ1-4,TRBD1,CASSPGQGTYEKLFF,TGTGCCAGCTCACCGGGACAGGGGACTTATGAAAAACTGTTTTTT
TRBV7-3,.,TRBJ2-5,TRBD2,CASSNYSGGVETQYF,TGTGCCAGCAGCAATTATAGCGGGGGGGTGGAGACCCAGTACTTC
TRBV7-9,few,TRBJ1-2,.,CASRPDSSYGYTF,TGTGCCAGCAGACCCGACAGTTCATATGGCTACACCTTC
TRBV5-6,.,TRBJ2-3,TRBD2,CASSLESSGGWEDTQYF,TGTGCCAGCAGCTTGGAATCTAGCGGGGGGTGGGAAGATACGCAGTATTTT
TRBV5-1,.,TRBJ1-6,TRBD1,CASSSNTGESPLHF,TGCGCCAGCAGCTCCAATACAGGGGAGTCACCCCTCCACTTT
TRBV14,.,TRBJ1-2,TRBD1,CASSPDRGYGYTF,TGTGCCAGCAGCCCTGACAGGGGCTATGGCTACACCTTC
TRBV6-5,.,TRBJ1-2,.,CASSYEGTGVYGYTF,TGTGCCAGCAGTTACGAGGGCACAGGAGTTTATGGCTACACCTTC
TRBV7-8,.,TRBJ1-1,TRBD1,CASSLAARDSPEAFF,TGTGCCAGCAGCTTAGCGGCCAGGGACAGCCCTGAAGCTTTCTTT
TRBV9,.,TRBJ1-2,.,CASSTTAYGYTF,TGTGCCAGCAGCACGACGGCTTATGGCTACACCTTC
TRBV6-1,.,TRBJ2-7,TRBD1,CAIGQGLREQYF,TGTGCCATCGGACAGGGTCTCCGCGAGCAGTACTTC
TRBV18,.,TRBJ1-5,.,CASSSGADQPQHF,TGTGCCAGCTCGTCGGGAGCTGATCAGCCCCAGCATTTT
TRBV5-6,.,TRBJ1-2,TRBD1,CASGTGSYGYTF,TGTGCCAGCGGGACAGGGTCCTATGGCTACACCTTC
TRBV7-9,.,TRBJ1-4,.,CASTRNLRDLGEKLFF,TGTGCCAGCACCCGAAATTTACGGGATTTGGGTGAAAAACTGTTTTTT
TRBV18,.,TRBJ2-5,.,CASSPVAQETQYF,TGTGCCAGCTCACCAGTAGCCCAAGAGACCCAGTACTTC
TRBV9,.,TRBJ1-2,TRBD1,CASSVTGTGGAGYTF,TGTGCCAGCAGCGTTACCGGGACAGGGGGCGCGGGCTACACCTTC
TRBV29-1,.,TRBJ2-7,TRBD1,CSVGTGQGIYEQYF,TGCAGCGTTGGGACTGGACAGGGGATCTACGAGCAGTACTTC